The entry that follows covers one TCR beta chain sequence. Its antigen is not known. Germline V gene data show CDR1 as SGHRS and CDR2 as YFSETQ. The germline V and J ends were trimmed by 0 bases and 3 bases, with 15 bases remaining between them. This CDR3 is 16 amino acids long. A single record per CDR3 protein comes from TCRdb applying MiXCR to the 5' RACE reads. Of roughly 150,000 distinct CDR3 sequences listed, about 14% were seen once; the top ten hold approximately 30%. The data originate from a study of T-cell memory formation after mild COVID-19. Overall study results and limits: The study detected some responding clones in pre-infection memory, suggesting cross-reactive memory joined. Day 15 to 85 contractors were CD4/CD8 balanced; later expanders leaned CD4+. For contracting clones, CD4+ ones sat mainly in CM and EM, CD8+ in EMRA.

The V call is TRBV5-1, the J call TRBJ2-5; D possibly corresponds to TRBD2 (6 bases). This clonotype was sampled from an adult woman who had mild COVID-19 (a few samples of this study predate the infection). Cell type and time point are not known. Specimen: PBMCs or a T cell subset sorted from them (not recorded which). The CDR3 DNA follows: TGCGCCAGCAGCTTGGCCGCCGGAGGACTAAAAGAGACCCAGTACTTC. Translating gives CASSLAAGGLKETQYF. The whole variable domain, filled in from reference TRBV5-1 and TRBJ2-5, reads KAGVTQTPRYLIKTRGQQVTLSCSPISGHRSVSWYQQTPGQGLQFLFEYFSETQRNKGNFPGRFSGRQFSNSRSEMNVSTLELGDSALYLCASSLAAGGLKETQYFGPGTRLLVL.